A single sample gave rise to the 21 T cell receptor beta chains below, sequenced in a study of T cell responses to AZD1222 COVID-19 vaccine. Generated by immunoSEQ multiplex PCR, the TCRdb table keeps only in-frame clones and is missing some. The sample yields around 100,000 clones, 87% seen once. Sequenced material: peripheral blood, taken on day 0 of AZD1222 vaccination. These TCRs come from an adult in good health.

The chain links TRBV28 to TRBJ2-5, with 14 bases identical to TRBD2. Germline CDR1 MDHEN, CDR2 SYDVKM. The junction had 1 base not matched to a gene; V was cut back by 3 bases and J by 7 bases. The CDR3 runs to 14 residues. As DNA, the CDR3 is TGTGCCAGCAGTTTGGGACTAGCGGGAGTGACCCAGTACTTC. This gives the protein CASSLGLAGVTQYF.

The chain recombines TRBV12-3 or TRBV12-4 with TRBJ2-7, with D uncertain. This CDR3 is built from 13 residues. Trimming pared 7 bases from V and 3 bases from J, leaving 13 bases between. The CDR3 reads CASTPTYSYEQYF. The CDR3, as DNA: TGTGCCAGCACCCCGACCTATAGCTACGAGCAGTACTTC.

The chain couples TRBV28 to TRBJ2-7, with D possibly called TRBD1 or TRBD2 (5 bases each). CDR1 and CDR2 (germline): MDHEN, SYDVKM. V was clipped by 6 bases and J by 3 bases, with 24 bases between them. This CDR3 region has 17 residues. For the CDR3, the DNA is TGTGCCAGCAGCATTCTGGGGGAAGGAGGTCGTTACTACGAGCAGTACTTC. This encodes CASSILGEGGRYYEQYF.

This rearrangement joins TRBV11-2 to TRBJ2-3; D may be TRBD2 (6 bases). The CDR3 sequence is 14 residues long. Trimming pared 0 bases from V and 10 bases from J, leaving 14 bases between. CDR1 is SGHAT and CDR2 is FQNNGV in the germline V gene. CDR3 nucleotide sequence: TGTGCCAGCAGCTTAGAGGTAGCTAGCGTGTCGCAGTATTTT. Residues: CASSLEVASVSQYF. Looking up the rest from reference TRBV11-2 and TRBJ2-3 gives the full variable domain: EAGVAQSPRYKIIEKRQSVAFWCNPISGHATLYWYQQILGQGPKLLIQFQNNGVVDDSQLPKDRFSAERLKGVDSTLKIQPAKLEDSAVYLCASSLEVASVSQYFGPGTRLTVL.

This chain links TRBV3-1 (or the pseudogene TRBV3-2) with TRBJ1-4; D is perhaps TRBD1 (5 bases). V lost 0 bases, J lost 6 bases, and 14 bases lay in between. Germline CDR1 LGHDT, CDR2 YNNKEL (reference sequence). CDR3 length: 16 residues. CDR3 residues: CASSQDLGKGHEKLFF. In nucleotides, the CDR3 is TGTGCCAGCAGCCAAGATTTGGGCAAGGGGCATGAAAAACTGTTTTTT.

The chain recombines TRBV5-1 with TRBJ2-3, with D maybe TRBD1 (6 bases). CDR3 length: 13 residues. V lost 1 base and J 5 bases, leaving 8 bases between the germline ends. Looked up from germline, CDR1 is SGHRS and CDR2 is YFSETQ. The CDR3: CASSLSGEDTQYF. DNA of the CDR3: TGCGCCAGCAGCTTGTCAGGGGAAGATACGCAGTATTTT.

The chain uses TRBV7-8 and TRBJ2-7, with 10 bases lining up with TRBD1. The CDR3 sequence is 17 residues long. CDR1 is SGHVS, CDR2 FQNEAQ, per germline. J lost 1 base, V lost 3 bases, and 9 bases had no gene match. The CDR3 here is CASSFNSGTGASYEQYF. The CDR3 bases are TGTGCCAGCAGCTTCAATTCCGGGACAGGGGCTTCCTACGAGCAGTACTTC.

The J gene is TRBJ2-3, the V gene TRBV20-1, with 11 bases that match TRBD2. CDR1 and CDR2 (germline): DFQATT, SNEGSKA (reference sequence). Trimming at V came to 3 bases and at J to 4 bases, leaving 9 bases not matched to a gene. The CDR3 totals 16 residues. The chain's CDR3 is CSASLTSGSFPDTQYF. The CDR3 coding sequence is TGCAGTGCTAGTCTTACTAGCGGGAGTTTCCCAGATACGCAGTATTTT.

The chain uses TRBV5-1 and TRBJ2-1; TRBD2 matches at 7 bases. The CDR3 is 16 amino acids. V gave up 0 bases and J gave up 4 bases; unmatched junction bases: 7. CDR1 is SGHRS and CDR2 is YFSETQ in the germline V gene. Here the CDR3 DNA reads TGCGCCAGCAGCTTGGCCCCGGGAGGAGCGTACAATGAGCAGTTCTTC. This encodes CASSLAPGGAYNEQFF.

V and J are TRBV27 and TRBJ1-4; D may be TRBD1 (6 bases). V lost 2 bases and J lost 10, with 14 bases in between. Germline assignment: CDR1 MNHEY and CDR2 SMNVEV (reference sequence). This CDR3 has 14 residues. This chain's CDR3 is CASSLGRGWGKLFF. The CDR3 DNA follows: TGTGCCAGCAGTTTAGGCAGGGGCTGGGGAAAACTGTTTTTT.

V and J are TRBV7-3 and TRBJ2-5, with D perhaps matching TRBD2 (5 bases). The CDR3 is 14 amino acids. Germline CDR1 is SGHTA and CDR2 is FQGTGA. V was shortened by 5 bases and J by 4 bases, with 14 bases between the two germline ends. CDR3: CASSLGSAGETQYF. CDR3 nucleotide sequence: TGTGCCAGCAGCCTTGGGTCTGCGGGAGAGACCCAGTACTTC.

The sample holds one count of this clone. The chain has TRBV19 and TRBJ1-1; 7 bases fit TRBD1. This CDR3 has 12 amino acids. Germline-derived CDR1 and CDR2 are LNHDA and SQIVND (reference sequence). V was pared by 6 bases and J by 7 bases, with 5 bases of the junction left unmatched. CDR3 residues: CASSQRDSEAFF. The CDR3 DNA is TGTGCCAGTAGCCAACGGGACAGTGAAGCTTTCTTT.

The gene calls are TRBV5-1 and TRBJ2-7; tentative D call: TRBD1 (5 bases). Between the trimmed V and J ends, which lost 0 bases and 4 bases, there was a span of 17 bases. The CDR3 is 16 amino acids. Germline V gene sequence: CDR1 SGHRS, CDR2 YFSETQ. CDR3 amino acids: CASSLEAGWQGYEQYF. The CDR3 coding sequence is TGCGCCAGCAGCTTGGAGGCCGGGTGGCAGGGTTACGAGCAGTACTTC.

The chain recombines TRBV6-5 with TRBJ1-5; a weak D match, TRBD1 (5 bases). The CDR3 totals 15 residues. Per the germline V gene, CDR1 is MNHEY and CDR2 is SVGAGI. Trimming pared 0 bases from V and 7 bases from J, leaving 13 bases between. This chain's CDR3 is CASSYSRWGRQPQHF. The CDR3 DNA is TGTGCCAGCAGTTACTCGAGATGGGGGAGGCAGCCCCAGCATTTT.

The chain joins TRBV5-1 to TRBJ1-2; no firm D call. Between the trimmed V and J ends, which lost 3 bases and 0 bases, there was a span of 9 bases. Germline V gene lookup returns CDR1 SGHRS and CDR2 YFSETQ. CDR3 size: 14 residues. The CDR3 DNA is TGCGCCAGCAGCTGGACTACTGCTAACTATGGCTACACCTTC. Amino acids: CASSWTTANYGYTF.

V usage is TRBV11-2 and J usage is TRBJ2-2, with D perhaps TRBD1 or TRBD2 (5 bases each). The germline V gene encodes CDR1 SGHAT and CDR2 FQNNGV. Trimming stripped 5 bases from V and 7 bases from J, with 17 bases between. The CDR3 extends over 15 amino acids. In DNA form, the CDR3 reads TGTGCCAGCAGCCCCGGGACGAGGGTAGGCGGGGAGCTGTTTTTT. Translating it yields CASSPGTRVGGELFF.

The chain joins TRBV19 to TRBJ2-7; 7 bases map to TRBD1. The germline V gene has CDR1 LNHDA and CDR2 SQIVND (reference sequence). CDR3 length equals 18 residues. V dropped 3 bases and J dropped 2; count of bases not matched to a gene: 16. The CDR3 DNA reads TGTGCCAGTAGTATCAGATCGACAGGGACAACCACTACCTACGAGCAGTACTTC. It translates to CASSIRSTGTTTTYEQYF.

The chain employs TRBV30 and TRBJ1-1; 7 nucleotides match TRBD1. The CDR3 has 12 residues. Germline V CDR1 and CDR2: GTSNPN, SVGIG (reference sequence). The ends lost 2 bases at V and 6 bases at J; junction bases unmatched: 3. Here the CDR3 DNA reads TGTGCCTGGAGTACCAGGGGGTCTGAAGCTTTCTTT. It is translated as CAWSTRGSEAFF.

The chain joins TRBV7-2 to TRBJ1-2, with 8 nucleotides matching TRBD1. The ends lost 5 bases at V and 8 bases at J; junction bases unmatched: 7. Germline V gene data show CDR1 as SGHTA and CDR2 as FQGNSA. This CDR3 is 13 amino acids long. The CDR3 loop reads CASSGTGKGGYTF. In nucleotides, the CDR3 is TGTGCCAGCAGCGGGACAGGCAAAGGCGGCTACACCTTC. Full variable domain (missing parts from reference TRBV7-2 and TRBJ1-2): GAGVSQSPSNKVTEKGKDVELRCDPISGHTALYWYRQSLGQGLEFLIYFQGNSAPDKSGLPSDRFSAERTGGSVSTLTIQRTQQEDSAVYLCASSGTGKGGYTFGSGTRLTVV.

CDR3 region: CAISEDSVTYGYTF. The CDR3 DNA sequence: TGTGCCATCAGTGAGGACAGCGTAACTTATGGCTACACCTTC. The rearrangement uses TRBV10-3 and TRBJ1-2; maybe TRBD1 (5 bases). This CDR3 has 14 residues. V lost 2 bases and J lost 5, with 12 bases in between. In germline, CDR1 is ENHRY, CDR2 SYGVKD.

In DNA, the CDR3 is TGCGCCAGCAGTGAGGGCTTACAAGAGACCCAGTACTTC. This codes for CASSEGLQETQYF. V and J are TRBV10-1 and TRBJ2-5; D gene unclear. V was shortened by 2 bases and J by 2 bases, with 6 bases between the two germline ends. This CDR3 spans 13 amino acids. Per germline, CDR1 WNHNN and CDR2 SYGVQD (reference sequence).